A selection of T cell receptor beta chains follows, all from one sample in a study of blood T cell repertoires in COVID-19. Measured with immunoSEQ multiplex PCR; TCRdb has only the in-frame clones, and not every one. The sample has around 250,000 clones, roughly 82% seen once. Sequencing used PBMCs or T cells enriched from blood (not recorded which). These receptors were taken from a woman between 45 and 65 years old who had recovered from COVID-19. CDR3s include the opening cysteine and the closing phenylalanine or tryptophan. D genes are given only for firm matches. Clone sizes are given selectively: once, few, many, or a class where the clone is expanded.

CDR3 length: 16
clone size: NA
V gene: TRBV7-6
D gene: TRBD2
J gene: TRBJ2-3
CDR3 protein: CASSLVSGGAWDTQYF
CDR3 DNA: TGTGCCAGCAGCCTAGTTAGCGGGGGGGCATGGGATACGCAGTATTTT

CDR3 length: 14
clone size: few
V gene: TRBV2
D gene: NA
J gene: TRBJ1-2
CDR3 protein: CASSVEGDLVGYTF
CDR3 DNA: TGTGCCAGCAGTGTTGAGGGGGATCTAGTGGGCTACACCTTC

CDR3 length: 15
clone size: NA
V gene: TRBV9
D gene: TRBD2
J gene: TRBJ2-7
CDR3 protein: CASGDSLAGPYEQYF
CDR3 DNA: TGTGCCAGCGGAGACTCTCTAGCGGGACCTTACGAGCAGTACTTC

CDR3 length: 14
clone size: NA
V gene: TRBV11-3
D gene: TRBD2
J gene: TRBJ2-7
CDR3 protein: CASSRGGASYEQYF
CDR3 DNA: TGTGCCAGCAGTCGCGGGGGGGCCTCCTACGAGCAGTACTTC

CDR3 length: 13
clone size: once
V gene: TRBV28
D gene: TRBD1
J gene: TRBJ1-1
CDR3 protein: CASGDSSNTEAFF
CDR3 DNA: TGTGCCAGCGGGGACAGTTCGAACACTGAAGCTTTCTTT

CDR3 length: 16
clone size: NA
V gene: TRBV27
D gene: TRBD1
J gene: TRBJ1-2
CDR3 protein: CASSFLSDRGKHGYTF
CDR3 DNA: TGTGCCAGCAGTTTTCTCTCCGACAGGGGGAAGCATGGCTACACCTTC

CDR3 length: 17
clone size: NA
V gene: TRBV7-9
D gene: TRBD1
J gene: TRBJ1-5
CDR3 protein: CASSRYGQGGGNQPQHF
CDR3 DNA: TGTGCCAGCAGCCGTTACGGACAGGGTGGTGGCAATCAGCCCCAGCATTTT

CDR3 length: 14
clone size: NA
V gene: TRBV19
D gene: TRBD2
J gene: TRBJ2-1
CDR3 protein: CASSNPGTSLEQFF
CDR3 DNA: TGTGCCAGTAGTAACCCCGGGACTAGCTTGGAGCAGTTCTTC

CDR3 length: 13
clone size: NA
V gene: TRBV19
D gene: NA
J gene: TRBJ1-2
CDR3 protein: CASSPSRVDGYTF
CDR3 DNA: TGTGCCAGTAGCCCAAGCCGAGTGGATGGCTACACCTTC

CDR3 length: 14
clone size: NA
V gene: TRBV19
D gene: NA
J gene: TRBJ1-2
CDR3 protein: CASSPRTEIYGYTF
CDR3 DNA: TGTGCCAGTAGTCCCAGGACAGAAATCTATGGCTACACCTTC

CDR3 length: 14
clone size: NA
V gene: TRBV9
D gene: TRBD2
J gene: TRBJ2-5
CDR3 protein: CASSVAGGEETQYF
CDR3 DNA: TGTGCCAGCAGCGTGGCGGGAGGAGAAGAGACCCAGTACTTC

CDR3 length: 14
clone size: NA
V gene: TRBV30
D gene: TRBD2
J gene: TRBJ2-7
CDR3 protein: CAWSIAGVLYEQYF
CDR3 DNA: TGTGCCTGGAGTATAGCGGGAGTTTTGTACGAGCAGTACTTC

CDR3 length: 13
clone size: NA
V gene: TRBV28
D gene: NA
J gene: TRBJ2-7
CDR3 protein: CASSLMVRREQYF
CDR3 DNA: TGTGCCAGCAGTTTAATGGTGAGGAGGGAGCAGTACTTC